The 29 T cell receptor beta chains given below trace back to one sample, sequenced in a study of T cells in localized non-small cell lung cancer. TCRdb keeps only in-frame clones here, not all; method: immunoSEQ multiplex PCR. Among about 15,000 clones listed, around 85% were seen once. Source: peripheral blood, taken before any cancer treatment. The source of these receptors is a woman between 35 and 70 years old with stage I lung adenocarcinoma.

Here the CDR3 reads CASSASYEQYF. CDR3 sequence (DNA): TGTGCCAGCAGCGCCAGCTACGAGCAGTACTTC. The rearrangement links TRBV6-6 to TRBJ2-7; D remains unclear. The length of the CDR3 is 11 residues. Germline lookup yields CDR1 MNHNY and CDR2 SVGAGI (reference sequence). V lost 6 bases and J lost 3, with 6 bases in between.

The chain combines TRBV4-1 with TRBJ2-1, with 10 bases aligning to TRBD2. The junction had 7 bases not matched to a gene; V was cut back by 3 bases and J by 8 bases. This CDR3 is built from 15 residues. The germline V gene has CDR1 MGHRA and CDR2 YSYEKL. The CDR3 sequence is CASSQSGGAPDEQFF. The CDR3 DNA sequence: TGCGCCAGCAGCCAGAGCGGGGGGGCCCCCGATGAGCAGTTCTTC.

CDR3 DNA: TGTGCCACCAGCAGAGATAGGGGTGCCACAGATACGCAGTATTTT. It translates to CATSRDRGATDTQYF. The gene calls are TRBV15 and TRBJ2-3, with D maybe TRBD1 (5 bases). Germline CDR1 is LNHNV and CDR2 is YYDKDF (reference sequence). The CDR3 covers 15 residues. V was shortened by 0 bases and J by 2 bases, with 9 bases between the two germline ends.

The chain carries TRBV4-2 and TRBJ2-6, with D hard to call. This CDR3 is built from 18 residues. Germline values: CDR1 LGHNA, CDR2 YNFKEQ. With 5 bases removed from V and 5 bases from J, the gap between germline ends came to 22 bases. The CDR3, as DNA: TGTGCCAGCAGCGCAGAGGATCAAAGGTTAAGTCGGGCCAACGTCCTGACTTTC. This codes for CASSAEDQRLSRANVLTF.

This rearrangement joins TRBV16 to TRBJ2-5; 8 positions match TRBD2. Germline loops: CDR1 KGHSY, CDR2 FQNENV. There are 15 residues in the CDR3. Losses at the gene ends were 2 bases for V and 5 bases for J; bases not matched to a gene: 7. The CDR3 loop reads CASSQRRGGSETQYF. The CDR3 DNA reads as TGTGCCAGCAGCCAAAGACGGGGGGGCTCGGAGACCCAGTACTTC.

The rearrangement uses TRBV7-2 and TRBJ2-1; weak D call: TRBD2 (6 bases). The V end was cut by 5 bases, the J end by 3 bases, with 14 bases between. The germline gives CDR1 SGHTA, CDR2 FQGNSA. The CDR3 totals 15 residues. Here the CDR3 reads CASSPPGLLYNEQFF. The CDR3 DNA is TGTGCCAGCAGCCCCCCGGGACTTCTCTACAATGAGCAGTTCTTC.

The rearrangement joins TRBV18 to TRBJ2-2; D may correspond to TRBD1 or TRBD2 (5 bases each). Germline CDR1 and CDR2: KGHSH and LQKENI. V shed 3 bases and J shed 3 bases, with 11 bases lying between them. The CDR3 runs to 15 residues. The CDR3 DNA reads as TGTGCCAGCTCACCGGGACCGATAGACACCGGGGAGCTGTTTTTT. Its translation: CASSPGPIDTGELFF.

This clone has more than one count but fewer than ten. The chain has TRBV7-6 and TRBJ2-5, with 13 nucleotides matching TRBD2. This CDR3 has 20 residues. The trim removed 5 bases at V and 1 base at J, leaving 16 bases unmatched. Germline-derived CDR1 and CDR2 are SGHVS and FNYEAQ. The CDR3 sequence: CASSARTSGGPAGVQETQYF. In nucleotides, the CDR3 is TGTGCCAGCAGCGCTAGGACTAGCGGGGGCCCCGCCGGGGTCCAAGAGACCCAGTACTTC. The whole variable domain, remainder taken from reference TRBV7-6 and TRBJ2-5, is GAGVSQSPRYKVTKRGQDVALRCDPISGHVSLYWYRQALGQGPEFLTYFNYEAQQDKSGLPNDRFSAERPEGSISTLTIQRTEQRDSAMYRCASSARTSGGPAGVQETQYFGPGTRLLVL.

The chain employs TRBV5-1 and TRBJ2-1; 8 bases are a match to TRBD2. Germline V gene data show CDR1 as SGHRS and CDR2 as YFSETQ. This CDR3 has 16 residues. V shed 3 bases and J 0 bases; nucleotides not matched to a gene: 5. The CDR3, as DNA: TGCGCCAGCAGCTCGGTAGCGGGGAGCTCCTACAATGAGCAGTTCTTC. Amino acid sequence: CASSSVAGSSYNEQFF.

The chain is built from TRBV29-1 and TRBJ1-3; D remains unclear. Germline CDR1 SQVTM, CDR2 ANQGSEA. The CDR3 extends over 10 amino acids. V shed 5 bases and J shed 10 bases, with 9 bases lying between them. The CDR3 protein is CSVLEGTIYF. CDR3 DNA: TGCAGCGTTCTGGAGGGAACCATATATTTT.

This clone was seen a single time. The V and J genes are TRBV18 and TRBJ2-7, with TRBD1 matching 7 bases. After removal of 4 bases from V and 2 bases from J, the junction contained 11 bases not matched to a gene. CDR1 KGHSH and CDR2 LQKENI come from the germline V gene. The CDR3 runs to 16 residues. CDR3 bases: TGTGCCAGCTCACAATCCCCGACCGGGACAGCCTACGAGCAGTACTTC. This translates into CASSQSPTGTAYEQYF.

The chain is built from TRBV30 and TRBJ2-7, with a possible D match to TRBD2 (5 bases). This CDR3 comprises 16 residues. CDR1 is GTSNPN and CDR2 is SVGIG in the germline V gene (reference sequence). Trimming took off 0 bases at V and 2 bases at J, with 17 bases between the two ends. CDR3 nucleotides: TGTGCCTGGAGTGTATATGCGACTACGGAAACCTACGAGCAGTACTTC. It codes for CAWSVYATTETYEQYF. Supplemented by reference TRBV30 and TRBJ2-7, the full variable domain reads SQTIHQWPATLVQPVGSPLSLECTVEGTSNPNLYWYRQAAGRGLQLLFYSVGIGQISSEVPQNLSASRPQDRQFILSSKKLLLSDSGFYLCAWSVYATTETYEQYFGPGTRLTVT.

V usage is TRBV28 and J usage is TRBJ2-2; D uncertain. The CDR3 is made up of 16 amino acids. Per the germline V gene, CDR1 is MDHEN and CDR2 is SYDVKM. Trimming stripped 3 bases from V and 0 bases from J, with 11 bases between. The CDR3 spells CASSFSRAPNTGELFF. The CDR3 DNA reads as TGTGCCAGCAGTTTCAGCCGGGCCCCGAACACCGGGGAGCTGTTTTTT.

V and J are TRBV5-4 and TRBJ1-1; 10 nucleotides line up with TRBD1. J was trimmed by 1 base and V by 3 bases; bases with no gene match: 3. The CDR3 covers 15 residues. Germline loops: CDR1 SGHNT, CDR2 YYREEE (reference sequence). CDR3 region: CASSWGQGWNTEAFF. Here the CDR3 DNA reads TGTGCCAGCAGCTGGGGACAGGGGTGGAACACTGAAGCTTTCTTT.

The V call is TRBV5-5, the J call TRBJ2-7, with D hard to call. Germline CDR1 reads SGHKS; CDR2 reads YYEKEE (reference sequence). Trimming shortened V by 4 bases and J by 1 base, and 9 bases separated the two germline ends. The CDR3 loop spans 13 amino acids. CDR3 residues: CASSLDQSYEQYF. CDR3 DNA sequence: TGTGCCAGCAGCCTGGACCAGTCCTACGAGCAGTACTTC.

The V and J genes are TRBV10-3 and TRBJ2-3; 12 nucleotides match TRBD2. Looked up from germline, CDR1 is ENHRY and CDR2 is SYGVKD. V was clipped by 5 bases and J by 3 bases; unmatched bases: 6. The CDR3 covers 16 residues. In DNA, the CDR3 is TGTGCCATCAGTCGACTAGCGGGGGACCTAACAGATACGCAGTATTTT. As protein: CAISRLAGDLTDTQYF.

The chain couples TRBV2 to TRBJ2-4, with 13 bases aligning to TRBD2. Germline V gene lookup returns CDR1 SNHLY and CDR2 FYNNEI. This CDR3 spans 15 amino acids. The J segment lost 3 bases and the V segment lost 7 bases, leaving 3 bases of the junction unmatched. The CDR3 sequence is CASKTSGGNKNIQYF. The DNA of the CDR3 is TGTGCCAGCAAGACTAGCGGGGGGAACAAAAACATTCAGTACTTC. Together with reference TRBV2 and TRBJ2-4, the CDR3 gives the full variable domain: EPEVTQTPSHQVTQMGQEVILRCVPISNHLYFYWYRQILGQKVEFLVSFYNNEISEKSEIFDDQFSVERPDGSNFTLKIRSTKLEDSAMYFCASKTSGGNKNIQYFGAGTRLSVL.

The chain links TRBV30 to TRBJ2-2; 13 bases line up with TRBD2. Unmatched junction bases numbered 7, after V lost 5 bases and J lost 4 bases. Germline CDR1 GTSNPN, CDR2 SVGIG (reference sequence). This CDR3 is 16 amino acids long. The CDR3 protein is CAWGLAGEWVTGELFF. CDR3 nucleotide sequence: TGTGCCTGGGGACTAGCGGGGGAATGGGTCACCGGGGAGCTGTTTTTT. Full variable domain (rest looked up from reference TRBV30 and TRBJ2-2): SQTIHQWPATLVQPVGSPLSLECTVEGTSNPNLYWYRQAAGRGLQLLFYSVGIGQISSEVPQNLSASRPQDRQFILSSKKLLLSDSGFYLCAWGLAGEWVTGELFFGEGSRLTVL.

The V gene is TRBV27, the J gene TRBJ2-5; TRBD2 matches 13 bases. Germline trimming cut 5 bases from V and 3 bases from J; bases unmatched to any gene: 3. CDR1 is MNHEY, CDR2 SMNVEV, per germline (reference sequence). This CDR3 is built from 15 residues. The CDR3 bases are TGTGCCAGCAGTGGAGGGACTAGCGGGAAAGAGACCCAGTACTTC. Translation: CASSGGTSGKETQYF.

The chain couples TRBV18 to TRBJ1-1; TRBD1 is a possible D gene (5 bases). V lost 4 bases and J 1 base, leaving 22 bases between the germline ends. The CDR3 length is 18 residues. Germline CDR1 reads KGHSH; CDR2 reads LQKENI. CDR3 DNA sequence: TGTGCCAGCTCACACCAGTCCCAGGTATCTGGGACGAACACTGAAGCTTTCTTT. Amino acid sequence: CASSHQSQVSGTNTEAFF. Filled out from reference TRBV18 and TRBJ1-1, the complete variable domain reads NAGVMQNPRHLVRRRGQEARLRCSPMKGHSHVYWYRQLPEEGLKFMVYLQKENIIDESGMPKERFSAEFPKEGPSILRIQQVVRGDSAAYFCASSHQSQVSGTNTEAFFGQGTRLTVV.

The V and J genes are TRBV5-6 and TRBJ1-4, with D perhaps matching TRBD1 (6 bases). CDR3 length: 18 residues. V was pared by 4 bases and J by 3 bases, with 22 bases between. The germline V gene encodes CDR1 SGHDT and CDR2 YYEEEE. This CDR3 is CASSRFDGGAWPNEKLFF. CDR3 sequence (DNA): TGTGCCAGCAGCAGGTTCGACGGGGGCGCTTGGCCTAATGAAAAACTGTTTTTT.

The chain combines TRBV15 with TRBJ1-1; 9 nucleotides align to TRBD1. With 0 bases clipped from V and 11 bases from J, the junction kept 1 base outside the gene matches. Germline V lookup: CDR1 LNHNV, CDR2 YYDKDF (reference sequence). The CDR3 consists of 12 residues. The CDR3 sequence: CATSRDGQGAFF. CDR3 DNA sequence: TGTGCCACCAGCAGAGATGGACAGGGGGCTTTCTTT. The variable domain in full, completed from reference TRBV15 and TRBJ1-1, reads DAMVIQNPRYQVTQFGKPVTLSCSQTLNHNVMYWYQQKSSQAPKLLFHYYDKDFNNEADTPDNFQSRRPNTSFCFLDIRSPGLGDTAMYLCATSRDGQGAFFGQGTRLTVV.

The chain is built from TRBV6-1 and TRBJ2-6; perhaps D is TRBD1 or TRBD2 (7 bases each). Trimming stripped 5 bases from V and 2 bases from J, with 10 bases between. The CDR3 extends over 15 amino acids. Germline V gives CDR1 MNHNS, CDR2 SASEGT. The CDR3 reads CASSSGGAGANVLTF. DNA of the CDR3: TGTGCCAGCAGTTCAGGGGGGGCTGGGGCCAACGTCCTGACTTTC.

This clone showed up just once. CDR3 DNA: TGTGCCAGTAGTATTGGAGACAGGGTTTTGGAAGAGACCCAGTACTTC. This sequence encodes CASSIGDRVLEETQYF. The gene calls are TRBV19 and TRBJ2-5, with 7 bases that match TRBD1. V shed 3 bases and J 3 bases; nucleotides not matched to a gene: 10. The germline V gene has CDR1 LNHDA and CDR2 SQIVND (reference sequence). There are 16 residues in the CDR3.

J is TRBJ1-4 and V is TRBV2; tentatively, D is TRBD1 (5 bases). Germline V CDR1 and CDR2: SNHLY, FYNNEI. This CDR3 has 14 amino acids. Trimming left V 7 bases short and J 0 bases short, with 9 bases between. CDR3: CASNSQATNEKLFF. The DNA of the CDR3 is TGTGCCAGCAATTCACAGGCAACTAATGAAAAACTGTTTTTT.

This clone was detected once. The J gene is TRBJ2-7, the V gene TRBV5-5; 7 nucleotides agree with TRBD1. CDR1 and CDR2 from the germline V gene are SGHKS and YYEKEE (reference sequence). The CDR3 length is 15 residues. V trimming: 5 bases; J trimming: 1 base; junction bases outside the gene matches: 9. This CDR3 is CASSYTGTASYEQYF. The CDR3 DNA sequence: TGTGCCAGCAGTTATACCGGGACAGCATCCTACGAGCAGTACTTC.

The chain couples TRBV19 to TRBJ2-3; TRBD2 matches at 12 bases. V lost 3 bases to trimming and J lost 6 bases; unmatched junction nucleotides: 4. Germline V gives CDR1 LNHDA, CDR2 SQIVND (reference sequence). The CDR3 covers 15 residues. CDR3 loop: CASSIRTSGVDTQYF. CDR3 coding DNA: TGTGCCAGTAGTATTAGGACTAGCGGGGTCGATACGCAGTATTTT.

The chain couples TRBV7-8 to TRBJ2-3, with D unresolved. There are 12 residues in the CDR3. Germline values: CDR1 SGHVS, CDR2 FQNEAQ. The ends were cut back, 3 bases at V and 7 bases at J, with 8 bases in the middle. This CDR3 is CASSFTEHTQYF. The CDR3 DNA is TGTGCCAGCAGCTTCACGGAACATACGCAGTATTTT.

The genes are TRBV5-6 and TRBJ1-2; 11 bases fit TRBD1. The V gene end was trimmed by 3 bases and the J gene end by 8 bases; junction bases not matched to a gene: 6. CDR1 and CDR2 (germline): SGHDT, YYEEEE. The CDR3 spans 14 residues. CDR3: CASSSVGQGEGYTF. CDR3 nucleotide sequence: TGTGCCAGCAGCTCGGTGGGACAGGGGGAAGGCTACACCTTC. Together with reference TRBV5-6 and TRBJ1-2, the CDR3 gives the full variable domain: DAGVTQSPTHLIKTRGQQVTLRCSPKSGHDTVSWYQQALGQGPQFIFQYYEEEERQRGNFPDRFSGHQFPNYSSELNVNALLLGDSALYLCASSSVGQGEGYTFGSGTRLTVV.